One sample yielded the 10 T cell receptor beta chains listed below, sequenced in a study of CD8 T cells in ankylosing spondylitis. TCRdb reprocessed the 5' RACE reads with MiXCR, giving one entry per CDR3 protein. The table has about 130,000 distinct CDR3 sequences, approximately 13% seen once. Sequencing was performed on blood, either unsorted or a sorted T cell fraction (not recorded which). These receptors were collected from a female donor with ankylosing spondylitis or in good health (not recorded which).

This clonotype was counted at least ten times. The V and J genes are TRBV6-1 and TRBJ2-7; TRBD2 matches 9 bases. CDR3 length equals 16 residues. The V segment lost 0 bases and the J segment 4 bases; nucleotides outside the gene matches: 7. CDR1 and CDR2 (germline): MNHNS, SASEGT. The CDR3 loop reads CASSEAGGRAIYEQYF. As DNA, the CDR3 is TGTGCCAGCAGTGAAGCGGGCGGGAGGGCAATTTACGAGCAGTACTTC.

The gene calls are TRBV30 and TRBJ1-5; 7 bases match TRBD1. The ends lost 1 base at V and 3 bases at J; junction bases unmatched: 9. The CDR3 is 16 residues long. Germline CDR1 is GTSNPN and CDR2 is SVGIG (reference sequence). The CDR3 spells CAWSEGQSRDNQPQHF. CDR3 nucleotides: TGTGCCTGGAGTGAGGGACAGTCCCGCGACAATCAGCCCCAGCATTTT.

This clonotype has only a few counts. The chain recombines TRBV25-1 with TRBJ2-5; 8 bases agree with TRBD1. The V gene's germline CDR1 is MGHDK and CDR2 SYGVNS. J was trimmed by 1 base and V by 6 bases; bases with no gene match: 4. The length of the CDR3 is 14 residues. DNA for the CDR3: TGTGCCAGCAGCAGGACAGGGCTCCAAGAGACCCAGTACTTC. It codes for CASSRTGLQETQYF.

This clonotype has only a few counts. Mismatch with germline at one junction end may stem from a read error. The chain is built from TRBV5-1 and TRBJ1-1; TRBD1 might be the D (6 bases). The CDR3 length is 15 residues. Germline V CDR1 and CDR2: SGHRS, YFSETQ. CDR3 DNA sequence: TGCGCCAGTAGCTCAGATGGGGGGCGGGGTACTGAAGCTTTCTTT. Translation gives CASSSDGGRGTEAFF.

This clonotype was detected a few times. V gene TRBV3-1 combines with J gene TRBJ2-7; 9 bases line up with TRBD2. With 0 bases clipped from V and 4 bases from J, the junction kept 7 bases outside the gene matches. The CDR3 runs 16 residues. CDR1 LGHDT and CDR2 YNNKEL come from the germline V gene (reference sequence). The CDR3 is CASSQDGVAGDYEQYF. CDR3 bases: TGTGCCAGCAGCCAAGATGGAGTAGCGGGAGATTACGAGCAGTACTTC.

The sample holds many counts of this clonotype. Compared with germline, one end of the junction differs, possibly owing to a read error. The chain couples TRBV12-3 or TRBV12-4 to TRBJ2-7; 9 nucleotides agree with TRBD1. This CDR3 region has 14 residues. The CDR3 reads CASSLGGTGLEQYF. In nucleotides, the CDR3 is TGTGCCAGCAGCTTAGGAGGGACAGGGTTGGAGCAGTACTTC.

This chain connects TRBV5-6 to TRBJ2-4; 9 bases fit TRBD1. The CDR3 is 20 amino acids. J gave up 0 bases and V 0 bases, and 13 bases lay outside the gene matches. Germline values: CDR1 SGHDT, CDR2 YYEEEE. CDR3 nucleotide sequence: TGTGCCAGCAGCTTGGGCGGTGGTGGGACAGGGTTACTAGCCAAAAACATTCAGTACTTC. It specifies CASSLGGGGTGLLAKNIQYF.

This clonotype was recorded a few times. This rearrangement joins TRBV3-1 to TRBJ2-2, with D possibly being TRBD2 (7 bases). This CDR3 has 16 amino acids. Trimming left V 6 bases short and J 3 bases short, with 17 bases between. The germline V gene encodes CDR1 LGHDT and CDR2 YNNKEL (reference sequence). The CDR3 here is CASRSSRGADTGELFF. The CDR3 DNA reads TGTGCCAGCAGAAGTTCCCGGGGGGCCGACACCGGGGAGCTGTTTTTT.

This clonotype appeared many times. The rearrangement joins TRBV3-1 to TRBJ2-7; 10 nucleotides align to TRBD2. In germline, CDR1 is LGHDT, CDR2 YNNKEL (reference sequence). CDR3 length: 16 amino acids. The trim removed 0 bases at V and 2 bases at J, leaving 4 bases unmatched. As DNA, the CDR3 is TGTGCCAGCAGCCAAGAAGGTCTAGCGGGAGCCTACGAGCAGTACTTC. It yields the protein CASSQEGLAGAYEQYF.

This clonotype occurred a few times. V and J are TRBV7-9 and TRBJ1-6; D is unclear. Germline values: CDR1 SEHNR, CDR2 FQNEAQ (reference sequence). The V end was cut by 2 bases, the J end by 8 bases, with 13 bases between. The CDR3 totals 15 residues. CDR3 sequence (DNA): TGTGCCAGCAGCTTAAATTTGAACGGTTATTCACCCCTCCACTTT. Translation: CASSLNLNGYSPLHF.